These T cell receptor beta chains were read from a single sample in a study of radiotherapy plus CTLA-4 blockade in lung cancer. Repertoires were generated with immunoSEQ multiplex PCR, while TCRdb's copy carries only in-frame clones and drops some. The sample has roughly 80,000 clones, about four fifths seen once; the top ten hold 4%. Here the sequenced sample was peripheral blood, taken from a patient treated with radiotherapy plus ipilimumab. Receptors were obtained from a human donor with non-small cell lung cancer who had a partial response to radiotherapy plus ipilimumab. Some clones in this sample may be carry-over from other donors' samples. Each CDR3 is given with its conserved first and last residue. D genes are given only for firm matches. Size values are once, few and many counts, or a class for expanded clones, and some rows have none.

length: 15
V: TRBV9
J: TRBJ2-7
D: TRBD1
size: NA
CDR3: CASSVEAGGIYEQYF
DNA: TGTGCCAGCAGCGTAGAGGCAGGGGGCATCTACGAGCAGTACTTC

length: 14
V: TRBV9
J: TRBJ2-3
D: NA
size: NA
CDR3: CASSVVTSTDTQYF
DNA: TGTGCCAGCAGCGTAGTGACTTCCACAGATACGCAGTATTTT

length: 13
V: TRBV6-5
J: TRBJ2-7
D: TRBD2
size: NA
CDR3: CASSGLAGDEQYF
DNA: TGTGCCAGCAGTGGACTAGCGGGAGACGAGCAGTACTTC

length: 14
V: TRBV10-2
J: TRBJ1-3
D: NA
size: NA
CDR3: CASSEKRTGNTIYF
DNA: TGCGCCAGCAGTGAGAAGAGAACTGGAAACACCATATATTTT

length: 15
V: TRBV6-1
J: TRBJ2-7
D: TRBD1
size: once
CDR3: CASRTQGPPNYEQYF
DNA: TGTGCCAGCAGAACACAGGGGCCGCCGAATTACGAGCAGTACTTC

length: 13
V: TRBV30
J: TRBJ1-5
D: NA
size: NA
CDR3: CAWSRQNRQPQHF
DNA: TGTGCCTGGAGTCGACAGAACCGTCAGCCCCAGCATTTT

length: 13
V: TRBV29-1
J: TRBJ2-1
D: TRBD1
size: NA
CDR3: CSLRTGDYNEQFF
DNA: TGCAGCCTACGGACAGGAGATTACAATGAGCAGTTCTTC

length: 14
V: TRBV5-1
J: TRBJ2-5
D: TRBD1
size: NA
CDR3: CASSSQGAAETQYF
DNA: TGCGCCAGCAGCTCCCAGGGGGCAGCGGAGACCCAGTACTTC

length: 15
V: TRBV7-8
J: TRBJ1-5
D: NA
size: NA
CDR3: CASRYGTLENQPQHF
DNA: TGTGCCAGCAGGTATGGGACATTGGAAAATCAGCCCCAGCATTTT

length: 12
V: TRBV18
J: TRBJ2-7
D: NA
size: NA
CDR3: CASSPQGGEQYF
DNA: TGTGCCAGCTCACCTCAGGGTGGCGAGCAGTACTTC

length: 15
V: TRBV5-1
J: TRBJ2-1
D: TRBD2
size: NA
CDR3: CASSLASGDYNEQFF
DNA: TGCGCCAGCAGCTTGGCTAGCGGGGACTACAATGAGCAGTTCTTC

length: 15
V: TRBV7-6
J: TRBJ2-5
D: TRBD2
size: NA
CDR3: CASSSGSGSWETQYF
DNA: TGTGCCAGCAGCTCAGGGAGCGGGAGCTGGGAGACCCAGTACTTC

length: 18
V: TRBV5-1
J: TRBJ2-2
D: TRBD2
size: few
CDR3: CASSLLAGGTANTGELFF
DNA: TGCGCCAGCAGCTTACTAGCGGGGGGAACCGCGAACACCGGGGAGCTGTTTTTT

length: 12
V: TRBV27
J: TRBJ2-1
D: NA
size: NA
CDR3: CASSLTGDEQFF
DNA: TGTGCCAGCAGTTTAACGGGGGATGAGCAGTTCTTC

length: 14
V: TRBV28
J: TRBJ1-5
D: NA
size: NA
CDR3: CASSLFSFNQPQHF
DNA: TGTGCCAGCAGTTTATTTTCATTCAATCAGCCCCAGCATTTT

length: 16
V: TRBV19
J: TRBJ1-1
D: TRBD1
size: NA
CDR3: CASSSTGGLSSTEAFF
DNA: TGTGCCAGTAGTAGCACAGGGGGCTTAAGCAGCACTGAAGCTTTCTTT

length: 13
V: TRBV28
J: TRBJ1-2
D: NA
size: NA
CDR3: CASSREGGGGYTF
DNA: TGTGCCAGCAGTCGGGAGGGGGGAGGTGGCTACACCTTC

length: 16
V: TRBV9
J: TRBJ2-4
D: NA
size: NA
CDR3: CASSVRQGQAGDIQYF
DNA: TGTGCCAGCAGCGTTAGGCAGGGACAAGCCGGGGACATTCAGTACTTC

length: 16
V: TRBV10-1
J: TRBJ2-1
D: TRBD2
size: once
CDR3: CASSDSGLVFLNEQFF
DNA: TGCGCCAGCAGTGACTCGGGACTAGTTTTCCTCAATGAGCAGTTCTTC

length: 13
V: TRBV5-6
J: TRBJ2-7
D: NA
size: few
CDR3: CASSLPGYDEQYF
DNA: TGTGCCAGCAGCTTGCCAGGTTACGACGAGCAGTACTTC

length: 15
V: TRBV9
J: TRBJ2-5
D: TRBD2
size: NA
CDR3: CASSVVLGGAETQYF
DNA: TGTGCCAGCAGCGTAGTTCTCGGGGGGGCCGAGACCCAGTACTTC

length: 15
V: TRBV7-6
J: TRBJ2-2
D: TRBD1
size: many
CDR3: CASSLRTGDTGELFF
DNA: TGTGCCAGCAGCTTACGGACAGGGGACACCGGGGAGCTGTTTTTT

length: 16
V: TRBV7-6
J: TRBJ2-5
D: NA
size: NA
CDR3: CASSLRTATTQETQYF
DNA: TGTGCCAGCAGCCTCCGGACAGCGACTACCCAAGAGACCCAGTACTTC

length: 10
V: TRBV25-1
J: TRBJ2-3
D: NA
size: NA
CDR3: CASSPDTQYF
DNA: TGTGCCAGCAGTCCGGATACGCAGTATTTT

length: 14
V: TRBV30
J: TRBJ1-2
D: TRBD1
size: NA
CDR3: CAWSRDSLGYGYTF
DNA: TGTGCCTGGAGTCGGGACAGCCTGGGCTATGGCTACACCTTC

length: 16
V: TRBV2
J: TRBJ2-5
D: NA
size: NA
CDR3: CASSERALATKETQYF
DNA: TGTGCCAGCAGTGAACGGGCCCTAGCGACAAAAGAGACCCAGTACTTC

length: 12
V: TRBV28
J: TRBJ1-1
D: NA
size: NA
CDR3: CASRGGATEAFF
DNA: TGTGCCAGCAGGGGGGGGGCCACTGAAGCTTTCTTT

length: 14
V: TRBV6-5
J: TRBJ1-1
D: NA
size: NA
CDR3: CASSYSARPSEAFF
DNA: TGTGCCAGCAGTTACTCGGCACGCCCCTCTGAAGCTTTCTTT

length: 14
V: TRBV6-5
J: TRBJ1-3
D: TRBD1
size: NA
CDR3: CASSYGQGADTIYF
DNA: TGTGCCAGCAGTTACGGACAGGGGGCTGACACCATATATTTT

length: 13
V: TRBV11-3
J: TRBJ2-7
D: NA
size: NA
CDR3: CASSLRLEYEQYF
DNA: TGTGCCAGCAGCTTACGTTTAGAATACGAGCAGTACTTC

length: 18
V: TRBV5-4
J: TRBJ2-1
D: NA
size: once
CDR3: CASSLAAGFLGSGNEQFF
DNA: TGTGCCAGCAGCTTGGCCGCCGGCTTTCTGGGTTCGGGCAATGAGCAGTTCTTC

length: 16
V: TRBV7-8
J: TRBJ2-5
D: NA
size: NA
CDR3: CASSLVGGRGQETQYF
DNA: TGTGCCAGCAGCTTAGTTGGCGGTAGGGGTCAAGAGACCCAGTACTTC

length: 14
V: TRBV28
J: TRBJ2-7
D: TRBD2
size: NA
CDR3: CASPPSGSSYEQYF
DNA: TGTGCCAGCCCCCCTAGCGGGAGTAGCTACGAGCAGTACTTC

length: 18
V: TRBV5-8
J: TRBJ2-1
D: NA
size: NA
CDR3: CASSLVAGGPSQGNEQFF
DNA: TGTGCCAGCAGCTTGGTAGCCGGGGGGCCTAGCCAAGGCAATGAGCAGTTCTTC

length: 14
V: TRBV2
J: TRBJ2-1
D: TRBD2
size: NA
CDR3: CASSRLADYNEQFF
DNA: TGTGCCAGCAGCAGACTAGCGGACTACAATGAGCAGTTCTTC

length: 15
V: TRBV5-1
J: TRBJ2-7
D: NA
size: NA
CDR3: CASSLVGDTAYEQYF
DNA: TGCGCCAGCAGCTTGGTAGGGGACACCGCCTACGAGCAGTACTTC

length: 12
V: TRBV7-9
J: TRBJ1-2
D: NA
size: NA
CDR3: CASSASTGGYTF
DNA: TGTGCCAGCAGCGCCTCGACAGGTGGCTACACCTTC

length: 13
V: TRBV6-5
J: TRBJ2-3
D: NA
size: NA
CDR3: CASTLNGADTQYF
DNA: TGTGCCAGCACCCTAAATGGTGCAGATACGCAGTATTTT